Here is one TCR beta chain with its context. Many counts were recorded for this clonotype. No antigen is known for it. Per-nucleotide qualities are absent, and no much larger clonotype sits a single base away. Taken from cysteine to phenylalanine, the CDR3 has 12 residues. Solely the CDR3 DNA is kept, with 36 bases framed from the first base. The germline V gene provides CDR1 SQVTM and CDR2 ANQGSEA. V lost 4 bases and J lost 8 bases; the stretch between them is 12 bases long. Every donor in the study was a healthy Caucasian. The twin cohort comprised three pairs of female monozygotic twins, all aged about 18 to 29 years. The RNA used for TCR libraries was isolated from peripheral blood mononuclear cells. This specimen comes from a study of identical twins (dated by TCRdb to 2015 to 2016). Regarding the research as a whole: The study deep-sequenced TCR alpha and beta repertoires from monozygotic twins, unrelated adults of various ages and cord blood to test whether fetal clonotypes persist. Replicate twin experiments were performed at different times using different library preparation protocols to rule out contamination. Broad study findings and their caveats: Out-of-frame TCR alpha sequences shared between twins showed an excess of low generation-probability sequences compared with coincidental sharing between unrelated individuals. Conclusions relied on cross-sectional statistical analysis, since the same donors could not be followed over many years. Zero-insertion analyses could be partly confounded by invariant T cells such as MAIT and iNKT, although diverse VJ usage argued against such confounding for most clonotypes. Abundant cord blood beta clonotypes had fewer insertions, young adult naive repertoires showed a similar but weaker trend, and memory repertoires showed no such trend. In monozygotic twins, out-of-frame TCR alpha sharing was systematically underestimated by recombination models, although the models agreed with sharing between unrelated individuals. A weaker excess of twin sharing was found in beta out-of-frame sequences because the signal-to-noise ratio was lowered by fewer shared sequences.

Library method: 5' RACE. Data came from an Illumina HiSeq 2000. Template switching introduced a universal primer binding site; the final cDNA contained a unique molecular identifier, enabling accurate counting of TCR cDNA molecules. First-strand cDNA for TCR alpha and beta chains was synthesized from specific primers in the conserved constant-segment region. Each cDNA library was double barcoded, with a SMART-Mk sample barcode plus Illumina barcodes, to control for contamination. Two successive PCR steps introduced TruSeq adapter sequences along with Illumina sample barcodes. Sequencing of the TCR alpha and beta cDNA libraries was done on the Illumina HiSeq platform using custom primers. Regarding the original processing steps: Raw reads were processed with MiGEC to extract unique molecular identifiers, and MiXCR was used to determine CDR3 positions. For each individual, recombination models were inferred using an EM algorithm with the repgenHMM and IGoR tools. The tcR package in R was used for shared clonotype analysis, with sharing normalized by the product of cloneset sizes. Out-of-frame nonproductive sequences were analyzed to study raw recombination free of thymic and clonal selection effects. The public sequencing data were trimmed at Q25 with fastp and processed into clonotypes with MiXCR by TCRdb, which kept only in-frame beta chains. Rows matching on CDR3 protein sequence are summarized as one entry with the most common DNA and genes. The V and J calls come from TCRdb's annotation, not from the publication. The sample contains about 730,000 distinct CDR3 sequences, approximately 22% of them found a single time. In total, the top ten clones hold about 4.5% of the sample.

The same data also contributed to another study, on T cells expressing NK-cell markers. Taken from the second paper: Under 10 donors provided sorted CD3+CD56+NKG2C+, CD3+CD56+NKG2C- and CD3+CD56-NKG2C+ T-cell subsets, whose TCR beta-chain repertoires were profiled. Of the eight sequenced donors, seven were found to be HCMV-seropositive and one was found to be HCMV-seronegative. In several experiments an anti-gammadeltaTCR antibody was added to restrict sorting to alphabetaTCR-expressing T cells. For several donors, the dominant CD3+CD56+NKG2C+ clonotypes were among the top 10 CD8+ clonotypes and accounted for about 1.0-7.5% of CD8+ T cells. Those dominant clonotypes were again the most abundant among CD3+CD56-NKG2C+ cells in a few donors, at roughly 28.3-65%. It remained unclear whether the expanded NKG2C-expressing T cell clones were specific for HCMV antigens. The eight sequenced donors were randomly selected healthy volunteers, three men and five women. HCMV-specific IgG was detected in serum with a commercial ELISA kit to determine HCMV serostatus. For a handful of donors, bulk peripheral blood T-cell repertoires were also sequenced from unsorted PBMC. MIGEC was used to demultiplex reads and group the reads by UMI, and MiTCR was used to assemble and quantify clonotypes. Only TCR cDNA sequences supported by at least two reads were kept to exclude erroneous sequences. The tcR package was used for downstream repertoire analysis, and clonotypes were matched between fractions using CDR3 nucleotide sequence together with V segment. VDJmatch was used to annotate antigen specificity against VDJdb, with one amino acid substitution in CDR3 permitted.

The source of this sequence is a woman between 18 and 29 years old in good health. The chain is assembled from TRBV29-1 and TRBJ2-4, with no reliable assignment of the D segment. Sequences were obtained from PBMCs. The CDR3 region has the sequence CSVGVLEDIQYF. The DNA is TGCAGCGTTGGGGTGTTGGAAGACATTCAGTACTTC.